These T cell receptor beta chains were read from a single sample in a study of T-cell memory formation after mild COVID-19. TCRdb reprocessed the 5' RACE reads with MiXCR, giving one entry per CDR3 protein. The table has over 350,000 distinct CDR3 sequences, about a sixth seen once. The sample taken for sequencing was PBMCs or a T cell subset sorted from them (not recorded which). The receptor set was obtained from a man aged 18-30 years who had mild COVID-19 (a few samples of this study predate the infection). Cell type and time point are not known. Both conserved end residues are part of each CDR3. The D gene is left open where the match is weak. Only some rows state a clone size, as once, few, many or a class for expanded clones.

size: -; J: TRBJ2-3; D: -; V: TRBV5-1; DNA: TGCGCCAGCAGCTTGGTACAGCCCCGGGGCACAGATACGCAGTATTTT; CDR3: CASSLVQPRGTDTQYF
size: few; J: TRBJ1-5; D: -; V: TRBV4-1; DNA: TGCGCCAGCAGCCAGCCGCTCGATCGGGCTGGGCAGCCCCAGCATTTT; CDR3: CASSQPLDRAGQPQHF
size: -; J: TRBJ1-2; D: -; V: TRBV20-1; DNA: TGCAGTGCCCCGGGACCTACTAACTATGGCTACACCTTC; CDR3: CSAPGPTNYGYTF
size: -; J: TRBJ1-6; D: TRBD1; V: TRBV7-8; DNA: TGTGCCAGCAGCCCACGGTGGGGCAGGGGGGATTCACCCCTCCACTTT; CDR3: CASSPRWGRGDSPLHF
size: few; J: TRBJ2-7; D: -; V: TRBV7-2; DNA: TGTGCCAGCAGCCCCCTCGGGGACGAGCAGTACTTC; CDR3: CASSPLGDEQYF
size: -; J: TRBJ2-1; D: TRBD2; V: TRBV7-8; DNA: TGTGCCAGCAGCTCCTTGGATAGCGGGGGCTACAATGAGCAGTTCTTC; CDR3: CASSSLDSGGYNEQFF
size: few; J: TRBJ1-4; D: -; V: TRBV20-1; DNA: TGCAGTGCTAGAGCTCTCAAAGCAGGGGCAATTGAAAAACTGTTTTTT; CDR3: CSARALKAGAIEKLFF
size: -; J: TRBJ2-5; D: -; V: TRBV29-1; DNA: TGCAGCGTGAAAATGGAAGCGATACAAGAGACCCAGTACTTC; CDR3: CSVKMEAIQETQYF
size: few; J: TRBJ1-4; D: -; V: TRBV4-3; DNA: TGCGCCAGCAGCCAAGCCCGAGGGTTTACTAATGAAAAACTGTTTTTT; CDR3: CASSQARGFTNEKLFF
size: -; J: TRBJ2-2; D: TRBD1; V: TRBV24-1; DNA: TGTGCCACCAGTGATTTCCGGACAGGCTACGGGGAGCTGTTTTTT; CDR3: CATSDFRTGYGELFF
size: -; J: TRBJ2-1; D: -; V: TRBV7-2; DNA: TGTGCCAGCAGTGGGGACGGCAATGAGCAGTTCTTC; CDR3: CASSGDGNEQFF
size: -; J: TRBJ1-1; D: -; V: TRBV7-2; DNA: TGTGCCAGCAGCTTAATAAGGGTTAACACTGAAGCTTTCTTT; CDR3: CASSLIRVNTEAFF
size: few; J: TRBJ1-6; D: -; V: TRBV6-2/TRBV6-3; DNA: TGTGCCAGCAGTTACTGGTACCGCCAGGAGAGCTCCTATAATTCACCCCTCCACTTT; CDR3: CASSYWYRQESSYNSPLHF
size: many; J: TRBJ1-3; D: -; V: TRBV7-2; DNA: TGTGCCAGCAGCTTAACTGGAAACACCATATATTTT; CDR3: CASSLTGNTIYF
size: few; J: TRBJ2-3; D: -; V: TRBV7-2; DNA: TGTGCCAGCAGCTTAGCAGGGAGTAGGCGAACAGATACGCAGTATTTT; CDR3: CASSLAGSRRTDTQYF
size: few; J: TRBJ2-2; D: -; V: TRBV21-1; DNA: TGTGCCAGCAGCAACTCGACAGCTACCGGGGAGCTGTTTTTT; CDR3: CASSNSTATGELFF
size: few; J: TRBJ1-4; D: -; V: TRBV5-1; DNA: TGCGCCAGCAGCCTTCAGGGTAGTGGTGAAAAACTGTTTTTT; CDR3: CASSLQGSGEKLFF
size: few; J: TRBJ1-1; D: -; V: TRBV11-2; DNA: TGTGCCAGCAGCCGATTGACAGGTCGCACTGAAGCTTTCTTT; CDR3: CASSRLTGRTEAFF
size: -; J: TRBJ1-2; D: -; V: TRBV7-9; DNA: TGTGCCAGCAGCCCGTTTGGGTATGGCTACACCTTC; CDR3: CASSPFGYGYTF
size: -; J: TRBJ2-7; D: -; V: TRBV7-7; DNA: TGTGCCAGCAGGGTGAAGTCATGCTACTACGAGCAGTACTTC; CDR3: CASRVKSCYYEQYF
size: many; J: TRBJ1-1; D: -; V: TRBV5-1; DNA: TGTGCCAGCAGTTTCAGGGTGAACACTGAAGCTTTCTTT; CDR3: CASSFRVNTEAFF
size: few; J: TRBJ2-1; D: -; V: TRBV11-2; DNA: TGTGCCAGCTCCCGGAGAGGGTCTGGTTACAATGAGCAGTTCTTC; CDR3: CASSRRGSGYNEQFF
size: -; J: TRBJ2-2; D: TRBD1; V: TRBV7-2; DNA: TGTGCCAGCAGCCCGGGACAGGGGGCATTCTGGGAGCTGTTTTTT; CDR3: CASSPGQGAFWELFF
size: many; J: TRBJ2-7; D: TRBD1; V: TRBV7-9; DNA: TGTGCCAGCAGCCCTCCGGGACAGTCCTACGAGCAGTACTTC; CDR3: CASSPPGQSYEQYF
size: -; J: TRBJ2-3; D: -; V: TRBV4-1; DNA: TGCGCCAGCAGCCGGATTTGGGGAGCGGGCACAGATACGCAGTATTTT; CDR3: CASSRIWGAGTDTQYF
size: few; J: TRBJ2-7; D: TRBD1; V: TRBV7-2; DNA: TGTGCCAGCAGCTTAAATCAGGGGGCCGGCGAGCAGTACTTC; CDR3: CASSLNQGAGEQYF
size: few; J: TRBJ1-5; D: TRBD1; V: TRBV24-1; DNA: TGTGCCACCAGTGATGGGACAGGGGGGAACCAGCCCCAGCATTTT; CDR3: CATSDGTGGNQPQHF
size: few; J: TRBJ2-6; D: -; V: TRBV7-3; DNA: TGTGCCAGCAGCGCACCTGGGGCCAACGTCCTGACTTTC; CDR3: CASSAPGANVLTF
size: -; J: TRBJ1-3; D: -; V: TRBV7-2; DNA: TGTGCCAGCAGCCCTGGACCCCCATCTGGAAACACCATATATTTT; CDR3: CASSPGPPSGNTIYF
size: -; J: TRBJ2-2; D: TRBD2; V: TRBV5-6; DNA: TGTGCCAGCAGCATAGCGGGGGGGTACACCGGGGAGCTGTTTTTT; CDR3: CASSIAGGYTGELFF
size: few; J: TRBJ2-7; D: -; V: TRBV11-2; DNA: TGTGCCAGCAGCTTCGGTGCGGGGACCTCCTACGAGCAGTACTTC; CDR3: CASSFGAGTSYEQYF
size: many; J: TRBJ2-5; D: -; V: TRBV7-2; DNA: TGTGCCACCTGCCCCCGGCGGGCGGGAGAGACCCAGTACTTC; CDR3: CATCPRRAGETQYF
size: -; J: TRBJ2-3; D: TRBD1; V: TRBV5-4; DNA: TGTGCCAGCAGACGGGACAGGGAGCATGATACGCAGTATTTT; CDR3: CASRRDREHDTQYF
size: few; J: TRBJ1-2; D: TRBD1; V: TRBV6-1; DNA: TGTGCCAGCATGAAGGGGGCGAACTATGGCTACACCTTC; CDR3: CASMKGANYGYTF
size: few; J: TRBJ1-4; D: -; V: TRBV20-1; DNA: TGCAGTGCTAGGGCGCCGGCATCAACTAATGAAAAACTGTTTTTT; CDR3: CSARAPASTNEKLFF
size: many; J: TRBJ2-2; D: -; V: TRBV27; DNA: TGTGCCAGCAGTGGACTGCTCCCTTACACCGGGGAGCTGTTTTTT; CDR3: CASSGLLPYTGELFF
size: few; J: TRBJ1-3; D: -; V: TRBV5-1; DNA: TGCGCCAGCAGAACGCAGAGCTCTGGAAACACCATATATTTT; CDR3: CASRTQSSGNTIYF
size: few; J: TRBJ1-2; D: -; V: TRBV5-1; DNA: TGCGCCAGCAGCCCGACCTTTGACAGGAACTATGGCTACACCTTC; CDR3: CASSPTFDRNYGYTF
size: few; J: TRBJ1-4; D: -; V: TRBV7-9; DNA: TGTGCCAGCAGCTTAGCCTCCAGTGATGAAAAACTGTTTTTT; CDR3: CASSLASSDEKLFF
size: few; J: TRBJ1-5; D: -; V: TRBV7-2; DNA: TGTGCCAGCAGCTTAGTCGCGGGAAACAATCAGCCCCAGCATTTT; CDR3: CASSLVAGNNQPQHF
size: -; J: TRBJ1-2; D: -; V: TRBV6-5; DNA: TGTGCCAGCAGTTACTCTCTGCGGGGTGGCTACACCTTC; CDR3: CASSYSLRGGYTF
size: few; J: TRBJ1-4; D: TRBD1; V: TRBV7-9; DNA: TGTGCCAGCAGCTTCAGCCCACTTACAGGGGGCTACGAAAAACTGTTTTTT; CDR3: CASSFSPLTGGYEKLFF
size: -; J: TRBJ2-5; D: -; V: TRBV9; DNA: TGTGCCAGCAGCGTGGGGCTTGAAGAGACCCAGTACTTC; CDR3: CASSVGLEETQYF
size: -; J: TRBJ2-3; D: TRBD1; V: TRBV5-1; DNA: TGCGCCAGCAGCTCGACAGGGGATGCAGATACGCAGTATTTT; CDR3: CASSSTGDADTQYF
size: many; J: TRBJ2-3; D: -; V: TRBV27; DNA: TGTGCCAGCAGTTTAGGCCTTCGGGGGGCGGCAGATACGCAGTATTTT; CDR3: CASSLGLRGAADTQYF
size: -; J: TRBJ2-7; D: TRBD2; V: TRBV4-1; DNA: TGCGCCAGCAGCCAAATCGCGGGGGGGCTAGGATACGAGCAGTACTTC; CDR3: CASSQIAGGLGYEQYF
size: few; J: TRBJ1-2; D: TRBD1; V: TRBV6-2/TRBV6-3; DNA: TGTGCCAGCAGTTTCACCGGGACAGGGGTCGATGGCTACACCTTC; CDR3: CASSFTGTGVDGYTF
size: -; J: TRBJ2-2; D: TRBD1; V: TRBV20-1; DNA: TGCAGTGCTAGTCCGACAGGGCGGACCACCGGGGAGCTGTTTTTT; CDR3: CSASPTGRTTGELFF
size: few; J: TRBJ2-3; D: TRBD2; V: TRBV7-2; DNA: TGTGCCAGCAGTACCTTAGCGGGGGTGACCACAGATACGCAGTATTTT; CDR3: CASSTLAGVTTDTQYF
size: -; J: TRBJ2-7; D: TRBD1; V: TRBV12-3/TRBV12-4; DNA: TGTGCCAGCAGCTCGACAGGGGGCAGGTACGAGCAGTACTTC; CDR3: CASSSTGGRYEQYF
size: -; J: TRBJ2-7; D: -; V: TRBV20-1; DNA: TGCAGTGCTAGAGTCACCCGCCGGGTCGGACTCGACGAGCAGTACTTC; CDR3: CSARVTRRVGLDEQYF
size: -; J: TRBJ1-2; D: -; V: TRBV5-1; DNA: TGCGCCAGCAGCCCCGAGGCTAACTATGGCTACACCTTC; CDR3: CASSPEANYGYTF
size: -; J: TRBJ2-3; D: TRBD2; V: TRBV20-1; DNA: TGCAGTGACCGTCCGGGGGGTACAGATACGCAGTATTTT; CDR3: CSDRPGGTDTQYF
size: -; J: TRBJ2-5; D: TRBD2; V: TRBV2; DNA: TGTGCCAGCGGGGGGAGGGTTCAAGAGACCCAGTACTTC; CDR3: CASGGRVQETQYF
size: few; J: TRBJ1-1; D: -; V: TRBV5-6; DNA: TGTGCCAGCAGCTTGCTTTTCGGCCCTGAAGCTTTCTTT; CDR3: CASSLLFGPEAFF